The rows below give T cell receptor beta chains drawn from one sample of a study of T cells in Graves' hyperthyroidism and ophthalmopathy. One entry per CDR3 protein results from TCRdb running MiXCR on the multiplex PCR reads. This table holds about 560,000 distinct CDR3 sequences, around 15% found once. Specimen: blood. The receptors come from a woman aged 18-29 years with Graves' hyperthyroidism. The CDR3 runs from the conserved cysteine through the conserved F or W. A D gene is named only where the DNA matches it firmly. The size entry is marked missing in some rows and otherwise reads once, few, many or a size class.

length	V	J	size	D	CDR3	DNA
15	TRBV6-2/TRBV6-3	TRBJ2-3	few	NA	CASSYSSEATDTQYF	TGTGCCAGCAGTTACTCTAGCGAGGCCACAGATACGCAGTATTTT
16	TRBV2	TRBJ2-3	NA	TRBD2	CASSWTSGGSSVTQYF	TGTGCCAGCAGTTGGACTAGCGGGGGGAGTTCGGTCACGCAGTATTTT
14	TRBV30	TRBJ2-7	many	NA	CAWSLWTRSYEQYF	TGTGCCTGGAGTCTATGGACCCGCTCCTACGAGCAGTACTTC
14	TRBV6-1	TRBJ2-5	few	NA	CASSEGRIQETQYF	TGTGCCAGCAGTGAAGGCAGGATCCAAGAGACCCAGTACTTC
15	TRBV4-3	TRBJ1-6	few	NA	CASSQDGLNNSPLHF	TGCGCCAGCAGCCAAGACGGGCTTAATAATTCACCCCTCCACTTT
14	TRBV6-2/TRBV6-3	TRBJ2-4	NA	NA	CASSQQKGKNIQYF	TGTGCCAGCAGCCAGCAGAAGGGGAAAAACATTCAGTACTTC
17	TRBV28	TRBJ2-6	NA	TRBD2	CASSGLAGEGGANVLTF	TGTGCCAGCAGTGGACTAGCGGGAGAAGGTGGGGCCAACGTCCTGACTTTC
13	TRBV29-1	TRBJ1-1	many	NA	CSVGFGGATEAFF	TGCAGCGTTGGGTTTGGCGGGGCCACTGAAGCTTTCTTT
14	TRBV2	TRBJ1-3	many	NA	CASSGAGTGNTIYF	TGTGCCAGCAGTGGCGCAGGGACTGGAAACACCATATATTTT
13	TRBV7-9	TRBJ2-7	medium-sized	NA	CASSSSQRDEQYF	TGTGCCAGCAGTTCGTCCCAGAGAGACGAGCAGTACTTC
14	TRBV20-1	TRBJ2-5	many	NA	CSARAAGSGETQYF	TGCAGTGCTAGAGCAGCGGGTTCGGGAGAGACCCAGTACTTC
14	TRBV6-1	TRBJ2-7	many	NA	CASSELEGYYEQYF	TGTGCCAGCAGTGAATTAGAGGGCTACTACGAGCAGTACTTC
15	TRBV6-5	TRBJ1-6	NA	TRBD1	CASSYTGTGNSPLHF	TGTGCCAGCAGTTACACCGGGACAGGCAATTCACCCCTCCACTTT
15	TRBV4-1	TRBJ1-5	few	NA	CASSQRFDTFGPQHF	TGCGCCAGCAGCCAACGGTTTGACACGTTCGGGCCCCAGCATTTT
15	TRBV20-1	TRBJ2-3	many	TRBD2	CSASGVAGKVDTQYF	TGCAGTGCTAGTGGGGTAGCGGGAAAAGTAGATACGCAGTATTTT
14	TRBV11-1	TRBJ2-1	many	TRBD1	CASSPGQGRHEQFF	TGTGCCAGCAGCCCGGGACAGGGGAGGCATGAGCAGTTCTTC
12	TRBV3-1	TRBJ2-7	many	TRBD1	CASSQDRGEQYF	TGTGCCAGCAGCCAAGACAGGGGGGAGCAGTACTTC
16	TRBV15	TRBJ1-4	NA	TRBD1	CATSMPGTGVNEKLFF	TGTGCCACCAGCATGCCCGGGACAGGGGTTAATGAAAAACTGTTTTTT
17	TRBV15	TRBJ2-7	NA	TRBD1	CATSRDGVTGIVHEQYF	TGTGCCACCAGCAGAGATGGGGTGACAGGGATTGTCCACGAGCAGTACTTC
13	TRBV29-1	TRBJ1-4	NA	NA	CSVEGGHGEKLFF	TGCAGCGTTGAAGGGGGGCACGGTGAAAAACTGTTTTTT
15	TRBV7-9	TRBJ2-7	few	TRBD1	CASSLAGTGTYEQYF	TGTGCCAGCAGCTTAGCAGGGACAGGTACCTACGAGCAGTACTTC
15	TRBV25-1	TRBJ1-2	NA	NA	CASSSGDTLYYGYTF	TGTGCCAGCAGTTCGGGGGACACCTTATACTATGGCTACACCTTC